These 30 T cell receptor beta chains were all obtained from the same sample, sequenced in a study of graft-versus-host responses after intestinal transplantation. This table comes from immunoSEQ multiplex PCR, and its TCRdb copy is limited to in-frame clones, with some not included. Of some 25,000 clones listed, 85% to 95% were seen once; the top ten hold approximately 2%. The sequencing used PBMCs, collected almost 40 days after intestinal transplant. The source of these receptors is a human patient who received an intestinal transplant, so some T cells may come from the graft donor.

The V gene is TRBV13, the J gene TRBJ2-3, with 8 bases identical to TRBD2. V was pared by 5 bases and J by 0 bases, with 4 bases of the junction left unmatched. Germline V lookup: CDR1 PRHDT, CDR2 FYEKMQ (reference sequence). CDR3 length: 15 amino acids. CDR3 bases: TGTGCCAGCAGCCCGGGAGGGGATAGCACAGATACGCAGTATTTT. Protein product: CASSPGGDSTDTQYF.

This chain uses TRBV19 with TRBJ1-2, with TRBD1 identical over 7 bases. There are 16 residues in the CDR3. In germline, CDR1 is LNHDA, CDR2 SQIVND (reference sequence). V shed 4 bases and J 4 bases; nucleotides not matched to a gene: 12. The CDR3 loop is CASSTGTAKTSYGYTF. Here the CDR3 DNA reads TGTGCCAGTAGTACCGGGACAGCTAAAACAAGCTATGGCTACACCTTC.

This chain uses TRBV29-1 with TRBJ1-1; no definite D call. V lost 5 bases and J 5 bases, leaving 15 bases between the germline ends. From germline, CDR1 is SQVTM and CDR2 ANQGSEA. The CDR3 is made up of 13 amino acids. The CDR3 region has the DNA TGCAGCGTTATAAAAATGTCATGGACTGAAGCTTTCTTT. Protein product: CSVIKMSWTEAFF.

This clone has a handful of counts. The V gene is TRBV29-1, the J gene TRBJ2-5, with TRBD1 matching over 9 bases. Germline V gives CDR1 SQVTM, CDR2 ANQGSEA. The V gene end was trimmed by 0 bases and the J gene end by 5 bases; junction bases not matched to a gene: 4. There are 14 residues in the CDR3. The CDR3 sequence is CSVEDYRGPETQYF. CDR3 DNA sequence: TGCAGCGTTGAAGACTACAGGGGGCCGGAGACCCAGTACTTC.

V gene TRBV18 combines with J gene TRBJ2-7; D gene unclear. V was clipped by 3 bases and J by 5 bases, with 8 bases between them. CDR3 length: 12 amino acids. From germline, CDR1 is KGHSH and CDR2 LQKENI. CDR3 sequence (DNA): TGTGCCAGCTCACCCCGGCCGAACGAGCAGTACTTC. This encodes CASSPRPNEQYF.

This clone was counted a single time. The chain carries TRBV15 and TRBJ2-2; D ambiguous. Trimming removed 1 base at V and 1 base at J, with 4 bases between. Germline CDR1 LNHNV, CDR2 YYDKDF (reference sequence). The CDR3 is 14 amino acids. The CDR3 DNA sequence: TGTGCCACCAGCAGAGTTGGGAACACCGGGGAGCTGTTTTTT. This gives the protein CATSRVGNTGELFF.

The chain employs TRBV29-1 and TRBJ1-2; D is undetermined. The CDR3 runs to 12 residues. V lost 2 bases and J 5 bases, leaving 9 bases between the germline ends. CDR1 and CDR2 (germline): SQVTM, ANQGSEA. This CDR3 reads CSVEKTRYGYTF. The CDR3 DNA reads TGCAGCGTTGAAAAGACAAGATATGGCTACACCTTC.

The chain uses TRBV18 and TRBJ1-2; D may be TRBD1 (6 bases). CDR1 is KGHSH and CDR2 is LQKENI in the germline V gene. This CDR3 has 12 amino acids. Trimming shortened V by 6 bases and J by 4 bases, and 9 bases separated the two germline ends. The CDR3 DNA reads TGTGCCAGCTCCTACAGGGTCTATGGCTACACCTTC. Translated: CASSYRVYGYTF.

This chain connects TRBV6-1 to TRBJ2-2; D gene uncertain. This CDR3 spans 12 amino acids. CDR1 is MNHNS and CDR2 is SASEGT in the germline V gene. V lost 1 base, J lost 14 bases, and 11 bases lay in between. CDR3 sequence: CASSEEDLELFF. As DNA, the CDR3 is TGTGCCAGCAGTGAAGAGGACCTTGAACTGTTTTTT.

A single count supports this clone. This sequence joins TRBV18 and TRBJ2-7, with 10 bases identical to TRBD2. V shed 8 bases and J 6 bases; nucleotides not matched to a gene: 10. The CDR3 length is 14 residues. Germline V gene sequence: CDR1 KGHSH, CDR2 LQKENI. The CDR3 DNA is TGTGCCAGCACGACTTTTTTAGCGGGAGGCGAGCAGTACTTC. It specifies CASTTFLAGGEQYF.

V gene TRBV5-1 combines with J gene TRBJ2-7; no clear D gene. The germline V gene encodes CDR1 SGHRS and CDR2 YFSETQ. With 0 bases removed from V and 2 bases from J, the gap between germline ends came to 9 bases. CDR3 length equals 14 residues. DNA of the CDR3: TGCGCCAGCAGCTTGGGACCCTTAGCCTACGAGCAGTACTTC. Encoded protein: CASSLGPLAYEQYF. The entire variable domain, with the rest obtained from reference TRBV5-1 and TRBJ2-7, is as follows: KAGVTQTPRYLIKTRGQQVTLSCSPISGHRSVSWYQQTPGQGLQFLFEYFSETQRNKGNFPGRFSGRQFSNSRSEMNVSTLELGDSALYLCASSLGPLAYEQYFGPGTRLTVT.

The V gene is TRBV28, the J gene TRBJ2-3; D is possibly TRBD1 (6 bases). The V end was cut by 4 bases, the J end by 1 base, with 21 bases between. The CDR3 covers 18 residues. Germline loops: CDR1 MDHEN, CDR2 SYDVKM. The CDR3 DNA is TGTGCCAGCAGTTCGGGACACCTAAAGGGTTTAGGCACAGATACGCAGTATTTT. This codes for CASSSGHLKGLGTDTQYF.

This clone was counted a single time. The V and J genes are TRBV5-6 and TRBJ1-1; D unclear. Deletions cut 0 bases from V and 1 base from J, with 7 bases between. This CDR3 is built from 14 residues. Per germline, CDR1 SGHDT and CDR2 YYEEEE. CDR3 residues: CASSLGLSNTEAFF. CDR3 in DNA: TGTGCCAGCAGCTTGGGACTTTCGAACACTGAAGCTTTCTTT.

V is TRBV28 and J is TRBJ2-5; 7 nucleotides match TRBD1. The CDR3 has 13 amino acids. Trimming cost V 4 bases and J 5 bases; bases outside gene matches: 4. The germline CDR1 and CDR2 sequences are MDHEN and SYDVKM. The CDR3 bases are TGTGCCAGCAGTTCACAGGGGATGGAGACCCAGTACTTC. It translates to CASSSQGMETQYF.

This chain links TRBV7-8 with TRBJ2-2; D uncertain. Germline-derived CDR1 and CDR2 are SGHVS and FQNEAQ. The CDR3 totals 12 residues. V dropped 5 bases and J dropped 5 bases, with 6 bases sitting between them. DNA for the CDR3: TGTGCCAGCAGCCTCAGTACCGGGGAGCTGTTTTTT. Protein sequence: CASSLSTGELFF.

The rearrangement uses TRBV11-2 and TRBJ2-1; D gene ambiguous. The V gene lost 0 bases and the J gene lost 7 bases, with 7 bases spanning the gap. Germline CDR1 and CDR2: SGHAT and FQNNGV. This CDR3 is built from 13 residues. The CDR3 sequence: CASSLDRRNEQFF. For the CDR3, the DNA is TGTGCCAGCAGCTTAGACAGGAGAAATGAGCAGTTCTTC.

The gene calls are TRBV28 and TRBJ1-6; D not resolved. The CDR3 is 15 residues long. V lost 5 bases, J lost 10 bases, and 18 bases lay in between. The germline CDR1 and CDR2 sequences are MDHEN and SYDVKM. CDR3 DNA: TGTGCCAGCAGTAGAGCCGAGGAGGGTTACTCACCCCTCCACTTT. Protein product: CASSRAEEGYSPLHF.

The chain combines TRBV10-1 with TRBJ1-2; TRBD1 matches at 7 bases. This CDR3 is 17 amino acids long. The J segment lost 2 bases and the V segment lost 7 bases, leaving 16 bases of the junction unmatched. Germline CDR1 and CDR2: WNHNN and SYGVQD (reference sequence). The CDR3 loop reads CASKYTSPWDSNYGYTF. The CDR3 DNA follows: TGCGCCAGCAAATATACAAGCCCCTGGGACAGCAACTATGGCTACACCTTC.

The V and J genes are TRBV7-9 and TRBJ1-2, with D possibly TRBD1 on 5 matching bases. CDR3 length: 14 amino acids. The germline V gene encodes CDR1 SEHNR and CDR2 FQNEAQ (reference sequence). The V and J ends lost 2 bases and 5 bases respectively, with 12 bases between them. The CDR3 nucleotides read TGTGCCAGCAGCTTAAGTGGGCAGGGTTATGGCTACACCTTC. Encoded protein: CASSLSGQGYGYTF.

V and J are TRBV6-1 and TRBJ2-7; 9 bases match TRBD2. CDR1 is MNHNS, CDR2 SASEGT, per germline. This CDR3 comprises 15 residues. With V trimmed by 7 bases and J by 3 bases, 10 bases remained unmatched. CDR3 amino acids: CASTLWRGGGYEQYF. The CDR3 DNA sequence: TGTGCCAGCACCCTTTGGCGGGGGGGAGGCTACGAGCAGTACTTC.

For the CDR3, the DNA is TGTGCCAGCAGCCAAGAATCAGGGGGGGGCTATGGCTACACCTTC. Amino acids: CASSQESGGGYGYTF. V gene TRBV14 combines with J gene TRBJ1-2, with TRBD1 matching over 7 bases. The V and J ends lost 0 bases and 4 bases, in that order; junction bases with no gene match: 5. Per germline, CDR1 SGHDN and CDR2 FVKESK. The length of the CDR3 is 15 residues. Using reference TRBV14 and TRBJ1-2 for the parts outside the CDR3, the full variable domain is EAGVTQFPSHSVIEKGQTVTLRCDPISGHDNLYWYRRVMGKEIKFLLHFVKESKQDESGMPNNRFLAERTGGTYSTLKVQPAELEDSGVYFCASSQESGGGYGYTFGSGTRLTVV.

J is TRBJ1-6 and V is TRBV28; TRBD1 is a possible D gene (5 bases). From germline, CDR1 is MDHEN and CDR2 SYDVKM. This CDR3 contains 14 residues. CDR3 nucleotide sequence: TGTGCGACCCATGTGGGGGGAGGAGGTTCACCCCTCCACTTT. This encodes CATHVGGGGSPLHF.

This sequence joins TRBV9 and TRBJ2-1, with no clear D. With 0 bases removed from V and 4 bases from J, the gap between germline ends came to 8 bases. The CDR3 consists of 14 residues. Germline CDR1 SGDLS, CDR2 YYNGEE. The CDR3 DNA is TGTGCCAGCAGCGTAGTTAGCAATTACAATGAGCAGTTCTTC. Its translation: CASSVVSNYNEQFF.

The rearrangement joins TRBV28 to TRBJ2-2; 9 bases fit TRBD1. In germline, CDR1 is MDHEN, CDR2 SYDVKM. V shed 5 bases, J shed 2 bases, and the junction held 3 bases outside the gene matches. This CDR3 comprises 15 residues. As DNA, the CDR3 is TGTGCCAGCAGTCGGACAGGGGTAAACACCGGGGAGCTGTTTTTT. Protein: CASSRTGVNTGELFF. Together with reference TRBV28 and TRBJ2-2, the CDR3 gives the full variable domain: DVKVTQSSRYLVKRTGEKVFLECVQDMDHENMFWYRQDPGLGLRLIYFSYDVKMKEKGDIPEGYSVSREKKERFSLILESASTNQTSMYLCASSRTGVNTGELFFGEGSRLTVL.

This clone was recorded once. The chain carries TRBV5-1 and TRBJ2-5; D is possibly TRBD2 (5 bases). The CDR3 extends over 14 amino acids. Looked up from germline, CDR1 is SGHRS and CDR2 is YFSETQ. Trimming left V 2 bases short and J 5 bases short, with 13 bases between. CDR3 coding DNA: TGCGCCAGCAGCTTACGGGGAAATAGCGAGACCCAGTACTTC. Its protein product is CASSLRGNSETQYF.

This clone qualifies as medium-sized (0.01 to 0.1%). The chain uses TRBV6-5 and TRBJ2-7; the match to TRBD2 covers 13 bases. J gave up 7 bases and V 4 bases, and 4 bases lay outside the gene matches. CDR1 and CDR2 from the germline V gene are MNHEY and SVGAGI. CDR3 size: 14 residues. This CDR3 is CASSLLAGGREQYF. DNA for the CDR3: TGTGCCAGCAGTTTACTAGCGGGAGGGCGGGAGCAGTACTTC.

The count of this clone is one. The CDR3 reads CASSPGLNTEAFF. For the CDR3, the DNA is TGTGCCAGCAGCCCCGGGTTGAACACTGAAGCTTTCTTT. This sequence joins TRBV7-3 and TRBJ1-1; D unclear. The V end lost 5 bases, the J end lost 0 bases, and 7 bases lay between the germline ends. Germline assignment: CDR1 SGHTA and CDR2 FQGTGA. The length of the CDR3 is 13 residues.

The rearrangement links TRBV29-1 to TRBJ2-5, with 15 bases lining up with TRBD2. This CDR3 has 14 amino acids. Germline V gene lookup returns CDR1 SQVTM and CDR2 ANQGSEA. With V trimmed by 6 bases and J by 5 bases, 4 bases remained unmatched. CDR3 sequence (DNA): TGCAGCGTCGCTGGGACTAGCGGGGGGGAGACCCAGTACTTC. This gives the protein CSVAGTSGGETQYF.

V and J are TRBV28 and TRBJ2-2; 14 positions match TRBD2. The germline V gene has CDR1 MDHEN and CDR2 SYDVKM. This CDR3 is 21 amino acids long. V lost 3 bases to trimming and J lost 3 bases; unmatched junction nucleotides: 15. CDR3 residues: CASSFLNPGLAGDEDTGELFF. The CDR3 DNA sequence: TGTGCCAGCAGTTTTCTGAATCCGGGACTAGCGGGAGATGAAGACACCGGGGAGCTGTTTTTT.

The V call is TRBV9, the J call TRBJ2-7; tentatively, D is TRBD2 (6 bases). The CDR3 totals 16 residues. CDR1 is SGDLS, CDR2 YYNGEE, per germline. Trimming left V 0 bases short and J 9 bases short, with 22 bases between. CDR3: CASSVGLSGSKAGQYF. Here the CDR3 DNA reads TGTGCCAGCAGCGTAGGGTTGAGCGGGTCCAAGGCGGGGCAGTACTTC.